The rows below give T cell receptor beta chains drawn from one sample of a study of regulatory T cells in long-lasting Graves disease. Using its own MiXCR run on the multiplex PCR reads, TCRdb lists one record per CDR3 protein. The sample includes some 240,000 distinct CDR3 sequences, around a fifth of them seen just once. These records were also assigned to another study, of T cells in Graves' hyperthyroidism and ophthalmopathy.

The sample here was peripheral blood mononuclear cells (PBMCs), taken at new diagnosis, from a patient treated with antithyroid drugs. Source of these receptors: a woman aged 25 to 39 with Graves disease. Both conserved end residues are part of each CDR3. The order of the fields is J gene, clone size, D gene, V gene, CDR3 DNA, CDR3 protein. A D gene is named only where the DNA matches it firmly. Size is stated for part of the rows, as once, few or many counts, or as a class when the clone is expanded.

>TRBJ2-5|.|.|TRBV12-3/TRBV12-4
TGTGCCAGCAGTTTTTGGGGAACCGAGACCCAGTACTTC
CASSFWGTETQYF
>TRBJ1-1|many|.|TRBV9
TGTGCCAGCAGCGTAGAGCAAGGGAACACTGAAGCTTTCTTT
CASSVEQGNTEAFF
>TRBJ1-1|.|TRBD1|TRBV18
TGTGCCAGCTCACCACAGGACAGGGCTGGAGCTTTCTTT
CASSPQDRAGAFF
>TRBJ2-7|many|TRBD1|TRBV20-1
TGCAGTGCTAGAAAAGGGACAGGGCTTCATGAGCAGTACTTC
CSARKGTGLHEQYF
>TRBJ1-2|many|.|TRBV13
TGTGCCAGCAGCCCCTCGGGGGCGGACTATGGCTACACCTTC
CASSPSGADYGYTF
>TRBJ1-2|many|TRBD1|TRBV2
TGTGCCAGCAGCATAACAGGGGGTGAATATGGCTACACCTTC
CASSITGGEYGYTF
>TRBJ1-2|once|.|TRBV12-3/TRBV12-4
TGTGCCAGCAGGGGACGGGCCGCTAACTATGGCTACACCTTC
CASRGRAANYGYTF
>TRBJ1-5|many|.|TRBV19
TGTGCCAGTAGTATAGGACAGGCTCCCCGCAATCAGCCCCAGCATTTT
CASSIGQAPRNQPQHF
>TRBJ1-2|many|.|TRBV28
TGTGCCAGCAGTTTCTCGGCAAGGGACGGCTACACCTTC
CASSFSARDGYTF
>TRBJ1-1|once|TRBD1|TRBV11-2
TGTGCCAGCAGCCAAATTTTCCGGGACAGGGGGCGCAGGGACACTGAAGCTTTCTTT
CASSQIFRDRGRRDTEAFF
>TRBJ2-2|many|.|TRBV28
TGTGCCAGCAGTTTGCTTGGGGCAGGGGGGGAGAACACGAACGGAGCCGGGGAGCTGTTTTTT
CASSLLGAGGENTNGAGELFF
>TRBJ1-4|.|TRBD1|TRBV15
TGTGCCACCAGCAGAGGACTAGGACAGGTGGATGAAAAACTGTTTTTT
CATSRGLGQVDEKLFF
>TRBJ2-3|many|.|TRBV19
TGTGCCAGTAGTATAGTCAGGGCAGATACGCAGTATTTT
CASSIVRADTQYF
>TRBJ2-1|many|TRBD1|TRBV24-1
TGTGCCACCAGTGATGGTCAGGGGGCGCCCTACAATGAGCAGTTCTTC
CATSDGQGAPYNEQFF
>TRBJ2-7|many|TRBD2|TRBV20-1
TGCAGTGCTAGACCCCTAGCGGACTACGAGCAGTACTTC
CSARPLADYEQYF
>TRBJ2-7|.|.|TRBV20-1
TGCAGTGCCCGGGACCAGTCCTCCTACGAGCAGTACTTC
CSARDQSSYEQYF
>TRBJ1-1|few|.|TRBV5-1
TGCGCCAGCAGCTTCGGAACAGGGTCGGTATTTAGCACTGAAGCTTTCTTT
CASSFGTGSVFSTEAFF
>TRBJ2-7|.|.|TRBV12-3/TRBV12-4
TGTGCCAGCAGTTCCAGGGGGGGGGGGTTTAGTTACCACGAGCAGTACTTC
CASSSRGGGFSYHEQYF
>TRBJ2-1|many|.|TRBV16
TGTGCCAGCAGCCAAGGGCGGAGCTCCTACAATGAGCAGTTCTTC
CASSQGRSSYNEQFF
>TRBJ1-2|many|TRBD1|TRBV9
TGTGCCAGCAGCACGGGACAGATGAAGGGCTACACCTTC
CASSTGQMKGYTF